This TCR beta chain emerged from a study of T cell responses to AZD1222 COVID-19 vaccine. J gave up 2 bases and V 6 bases, and 7 bases lay outside the gene matches. This CDR3 spans 15 amino acids. Germline values: CDR1 MNHEY, CDR2 SVGAGI. This clone was picked up one time. Profiling relied on immunoSEQ multiplex PCR, and the TCRdb table lists in-frame clones only, not all of them. The table records under 200,000 clones, about 89% of them present only once. The source of this sequence is an adult in good health. Sequencing was performed on peripheral blood, taken on day 0 of MenACWY control vaccination. The V gene is TRBV6-5, the J gene TRBJ1-5; 7 positions agree with TRBD1. The CDR3 here is CASSRRTGGNQPQHF. The CDR3, as DNA: TGTGCCAGCAGCCGCCGGACAGGAGGCAATCAGCCCCAGCATTTT.